This T cell receptor (gamma chain) was recovered during a study of intestinal T cells in coeliac disease. LymphoTrack primers amplified TRG sequences from about 0.2 ug of biopsy DNA. TCRdb applied CATT to the multiplex PCR reads for clone calling. The sample holds hundreds of gamma-chain clones, 51% seen once. CDR3 length: 12 residues. V lost 8 bases, J lost 6 bases, and 8 bases stayed unmatched. With respect to this clone: Its antigen is still unknown.

For each case, the template was genomic DNA from ten roughly 4.7-µm formalin-fixed paraffin-embedded scrolls. Reflux, dyspepsia or gastritis prompted controls' endoscopy; coeliac disease was not suspected. Points from the study as a whole: TRD kmer-based clustering correctly classified all 20 or so biopsies in training, with reported leave-one-out accuracy of approximately 91%.

The TCR comes from a human donor who served as a control with a normal duodenal biopsy, not a healthy volunteer. Sequences were obtained from a duodenal biopsy. V gene TRGV10 combines with J gene TRGJ1 or TRGJ2. TRGV10 has ORF status, its function being uncertain. CDR3 DNA: TGTGCTGCGTGGAGGGGTCGTTATAAGAAACTCTTT. Translated, it gives CAAWRGRYKKLF.